These 4 T cell receptor beta chains originate from one sample sequenced in a study of blood T cell repertoires in COVID-19. The method was immunoSEQ multiplex PCR; TCRdb's version includes in-frame clones alone and lacks a portion of them. The table has over 120,000 clones, 70% to 80% seen once. Sample: peripheral blood. These receptors originate from a woman aged 70 to 79 with COVID-19, enrolled during active disease.

This clone has only a few counts. This rearrangement joins TRBV5-5 to TRBJ1-5; D unclear. With 2 bases removed from V and 0 bases from J, the gap between germline ends came to 15 bases. The CDR3 totals 17 residues. Germline CDR1 SGHKS, CDR2 YYEKEE (reference sequence). CDR3 DNA sequence: TGTGCCAGCAGCTTATCGGGGAGGGATAATAGCAATCAGCCCCAGCATTTT. Protein product: CASSLSGRDNSNQPQHF.

CDR3 region: CASSYSASRGSYNEQFF. In DNA form, the CDR3 reads TGTGCCAGCAGTTACTCGGCTAGCAGGGGCTCCTACAATGAGCAGTTCTTC. The chain recombines TRBV6-2 or TRBV6-3 with TRBJ2-1, with D perhaps matching TRBD1 (6 bases). This CDR3 has 17 amino acids. The germline gives CDR1 MNHEY, CDR2 SVGEGT. Trimming took off 0 bases at V and 0 bases at J, with 12 bases between the two ends.

The chain uses TRBV6-1 and TRBJ2-7, with 9 bases that match TRBD1. V was clipped by 3 bases and J by 2 bases; unmatched bases: 11. Per germline, CDR1 MNHNS and CDR2 SASEGT. The CDR3 has 17 residues. The CDR3 loop reads CASSEHPSGQGAYEQYF. CDR3 nucleotide sequence: TGTGCCAGCAGTGAGCACCCTTCGGGACAGGGAGCCTACGAGCAGTACTTC.

This chain connects TRBV24-1 to TRBJ2-3, with D perhaps matching TRBD2 (7 bases). CDR3 length: 15 residues. Germline assignment: CDR1 KGHDR and CDR2 SFDVKD. The V end lost 6 bases, the J end lost 3 bases, and 15 bases lay between the germline ends. Written as DNA, the CDR3 is TGTGCCACCAGTACCATCGGGGGGCGGACAGATACGCAGTATTTT. It yields the protein CATSTIGGRTDTQYF.